This T cell receptor beta chain was captured in a study of neurological immune-mediated disorders. TCRdb re-derived calls from the 5' RACE reads in MiXCR, one entry per CDR3 protein. The data hold 55,000 to 75,000 distinct CDR3 sequences, with 2% to 2.5% observed a single time. PBMCs stored at -80 C, numbering 2 million, were the origin of the unsorted libraries. This clonotype was detected ten times or more. The clonotype comes from a man in his fifties with multiple sclerosis. The sequenced material came from PBMCs.

CDR3 sequence reads: CSALDMNTEAFF. The CDR3 coding sequence is TGCAGTGCTCTTGACATGAACACTGAAGCTTTCTTT. This sequence joins TRBV20-1 and TRBJ1-1; no definite D call. V was pared by 5 bases and J by 0 bases, with 7 bases between. This CDR3 is 12 amino acids long. Germline V gene sequence: CDR1 DFQATT, CDR2 SNEGSKA (reference sequence).